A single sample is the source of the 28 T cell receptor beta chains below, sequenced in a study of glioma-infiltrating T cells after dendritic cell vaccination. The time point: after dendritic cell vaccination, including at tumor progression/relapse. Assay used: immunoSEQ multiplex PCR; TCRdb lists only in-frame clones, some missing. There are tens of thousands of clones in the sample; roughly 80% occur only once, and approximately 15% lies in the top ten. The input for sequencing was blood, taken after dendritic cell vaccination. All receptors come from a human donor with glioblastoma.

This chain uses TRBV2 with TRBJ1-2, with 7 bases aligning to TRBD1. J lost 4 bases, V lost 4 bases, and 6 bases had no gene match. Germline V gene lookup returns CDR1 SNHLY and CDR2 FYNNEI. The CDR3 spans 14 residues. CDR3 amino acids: CASSVGGGVYGYTF. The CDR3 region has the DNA TGTGCCAGCAGTGTTGGAGGGGGCGTCTATGGCTACACCTTC.

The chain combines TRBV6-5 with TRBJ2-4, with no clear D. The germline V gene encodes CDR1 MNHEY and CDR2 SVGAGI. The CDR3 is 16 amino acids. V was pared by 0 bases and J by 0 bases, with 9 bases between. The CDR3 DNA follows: TGTGCCAGCAGTTACTCGGAGCTACTAGCCAAAAACATTCAGTACTTC. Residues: CASSYSELLAKNIQYF.

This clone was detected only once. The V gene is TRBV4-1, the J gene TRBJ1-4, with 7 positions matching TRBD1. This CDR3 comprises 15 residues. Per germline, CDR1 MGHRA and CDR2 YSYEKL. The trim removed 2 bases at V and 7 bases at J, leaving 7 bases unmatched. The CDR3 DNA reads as TGCGCCAGCAGCCAAAGGCAGGGGGAAACTGAAAAACTGTTTTTT. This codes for CASSQRQGETEKLFF.

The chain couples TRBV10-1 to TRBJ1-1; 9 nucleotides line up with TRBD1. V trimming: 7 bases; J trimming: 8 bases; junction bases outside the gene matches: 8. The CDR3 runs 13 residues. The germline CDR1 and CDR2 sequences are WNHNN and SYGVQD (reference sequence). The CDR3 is CASKGTGPSEAFF. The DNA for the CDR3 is TGCGCCAGCAAAGGGACAGGGCCCTCCGAAGCTTTCTTT.

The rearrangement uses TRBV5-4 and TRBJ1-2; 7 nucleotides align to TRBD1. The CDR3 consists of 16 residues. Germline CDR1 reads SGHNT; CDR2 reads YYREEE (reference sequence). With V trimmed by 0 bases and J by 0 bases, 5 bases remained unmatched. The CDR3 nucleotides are TGTGCCAGCAGCTTGGGACCGACAGGGTCTAACTATGGCTACACCTTC. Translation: CASSLGPTGSNYGYTF.

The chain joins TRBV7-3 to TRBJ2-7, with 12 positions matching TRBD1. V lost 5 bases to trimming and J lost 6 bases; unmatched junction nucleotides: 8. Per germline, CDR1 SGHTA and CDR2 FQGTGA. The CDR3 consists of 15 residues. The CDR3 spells CASSQPGQGAGEQYF. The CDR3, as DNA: TGTGCCAGCAGCCAACCGGGACAGGGGGCGGGCGAGCAGTACTTC. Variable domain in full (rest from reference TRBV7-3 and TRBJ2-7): GAGVSQTPSNKVTEKGKYVELRCDPISGHTALYWYRQSLGQGPEFLIYFQGTGAADDSGLPNDRFFAVRPEGSVSTLKIQRTERGDSAVYLCASSQPGQGAGEQYFGPGTRLTVT.

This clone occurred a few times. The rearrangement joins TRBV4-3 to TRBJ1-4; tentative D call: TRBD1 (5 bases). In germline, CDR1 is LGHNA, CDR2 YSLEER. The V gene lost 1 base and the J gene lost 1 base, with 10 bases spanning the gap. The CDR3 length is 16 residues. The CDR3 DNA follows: TGCGCCAGCAGCCAAGGAGGAGACAGAACTAATGAAAAACTGTTTTTT. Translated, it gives CASSQGGDRTNEKLFF.

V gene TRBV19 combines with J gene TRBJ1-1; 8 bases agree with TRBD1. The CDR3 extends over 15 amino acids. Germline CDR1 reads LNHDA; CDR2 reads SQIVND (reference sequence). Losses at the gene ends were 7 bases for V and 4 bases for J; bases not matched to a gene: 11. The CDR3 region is CASTRTGLEGTEAFF. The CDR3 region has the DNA TGTGCCAGTACCCGGACAGGGTTGGAGGGCACTGAAGCTTTCTTT.

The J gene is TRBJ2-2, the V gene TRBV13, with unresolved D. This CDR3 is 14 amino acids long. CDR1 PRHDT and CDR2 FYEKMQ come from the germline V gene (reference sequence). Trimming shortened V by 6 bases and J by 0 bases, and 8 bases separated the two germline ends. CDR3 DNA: TGTGCCAGCAGGCCAGGCCCGAACACCGGGGAGCTGTTTTTT. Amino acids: CASRPGPNTGELFF.

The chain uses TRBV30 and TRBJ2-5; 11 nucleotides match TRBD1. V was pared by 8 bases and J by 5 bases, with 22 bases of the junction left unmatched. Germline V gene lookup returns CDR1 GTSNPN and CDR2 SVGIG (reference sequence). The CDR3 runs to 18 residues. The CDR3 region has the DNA TGTGCCCAGAAGGGAGTGCTACCCGGACAGGGGGCTTATGAGACCCAGTACTTC. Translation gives CAQKGVLPGQGAYETQYF.

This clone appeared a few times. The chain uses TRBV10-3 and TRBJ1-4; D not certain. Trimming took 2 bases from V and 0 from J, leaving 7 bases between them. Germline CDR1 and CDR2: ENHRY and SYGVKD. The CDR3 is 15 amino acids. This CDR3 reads CAISEDTATNEKLFF. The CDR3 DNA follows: TGTGCCATCAGTGAGGACACTGCAACTAATGAAAAACTGTTTTTT.

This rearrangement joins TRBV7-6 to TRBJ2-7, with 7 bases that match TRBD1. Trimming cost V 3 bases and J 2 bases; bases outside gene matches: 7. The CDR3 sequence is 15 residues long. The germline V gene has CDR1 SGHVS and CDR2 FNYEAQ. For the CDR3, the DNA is TGTGCCAGCAGCTTTATGAAGGACAGGACCTACGAGCAGTACTTC. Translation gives CASSFMKDRTYEQYF.

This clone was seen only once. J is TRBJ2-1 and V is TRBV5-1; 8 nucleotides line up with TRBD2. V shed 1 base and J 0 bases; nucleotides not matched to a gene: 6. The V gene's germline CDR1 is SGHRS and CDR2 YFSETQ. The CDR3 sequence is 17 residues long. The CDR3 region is CASSLPAGASSYNEQFF. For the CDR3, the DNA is TGCGCCAGCAGCTTGCCAGCGGGGGCTAGCTCCTACAATGAGCAGTTCTTC.

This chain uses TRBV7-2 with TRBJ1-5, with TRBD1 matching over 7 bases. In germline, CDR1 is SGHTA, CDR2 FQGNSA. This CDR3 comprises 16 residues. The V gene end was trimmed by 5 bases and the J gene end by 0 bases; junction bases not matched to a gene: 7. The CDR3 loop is CASSPQGGPSNQPQHF. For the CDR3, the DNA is TGTGCCAGCAGCCCCCAGGGGGGCCCTAGCAATCAGCCCCAGCATTTT.

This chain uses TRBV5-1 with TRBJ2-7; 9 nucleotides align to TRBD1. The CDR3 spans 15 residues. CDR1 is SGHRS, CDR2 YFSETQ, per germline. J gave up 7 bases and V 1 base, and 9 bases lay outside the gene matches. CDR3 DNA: TGCGCCAGCAGCTTGTCGCCACAGGGGGCGGGGGAGCAGTACTTC. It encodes CASSLSPQGAGEQYF.

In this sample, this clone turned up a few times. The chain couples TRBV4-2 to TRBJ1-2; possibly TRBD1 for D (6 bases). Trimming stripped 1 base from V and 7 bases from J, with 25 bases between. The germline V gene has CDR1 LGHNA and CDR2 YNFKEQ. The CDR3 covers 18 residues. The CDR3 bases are TGTGCCAGCAGCCAAGCTACAGGGCTGAGTGCTGGCTTCGGTGGCTACACCTTC. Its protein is CASSQATGLSAGFGGYTF.

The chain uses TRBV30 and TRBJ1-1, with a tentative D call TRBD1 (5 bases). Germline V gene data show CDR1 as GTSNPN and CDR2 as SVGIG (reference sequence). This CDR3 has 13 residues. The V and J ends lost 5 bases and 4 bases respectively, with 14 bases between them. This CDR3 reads CAWGTAGGTEAFF. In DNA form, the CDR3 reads TGTGCCTGGGGGACCGCCGGGGGCACTGAAGCTTTCTTT.

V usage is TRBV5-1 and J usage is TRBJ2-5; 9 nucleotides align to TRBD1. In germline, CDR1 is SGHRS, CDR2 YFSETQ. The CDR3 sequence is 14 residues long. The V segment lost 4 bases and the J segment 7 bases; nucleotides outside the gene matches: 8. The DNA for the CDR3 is TGCGCCAGCAGCCCAATTGACAGGGGGGGGACCCAGTACTTC. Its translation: CASSPIDRGGTQYF.

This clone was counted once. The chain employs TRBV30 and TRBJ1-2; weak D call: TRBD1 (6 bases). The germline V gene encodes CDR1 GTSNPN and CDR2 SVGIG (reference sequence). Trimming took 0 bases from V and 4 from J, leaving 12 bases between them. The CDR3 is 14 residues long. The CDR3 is CAWSVQQGSYGYTF. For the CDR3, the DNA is TGTGCCTGGAGTGTACAACAGGGCAGCTATGGCTACACCTTC. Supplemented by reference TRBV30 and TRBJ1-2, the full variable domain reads SQTIHQWPATLVQPVGSPLSLECTVEGTSNPNLYWYRQAAGRGLQLLFYSVGIGQISSEVPQNLSASRPQDRQFILSSKKLLLSDSGFYLCAWSVQQGSYGYTFGSGTRLTVV.

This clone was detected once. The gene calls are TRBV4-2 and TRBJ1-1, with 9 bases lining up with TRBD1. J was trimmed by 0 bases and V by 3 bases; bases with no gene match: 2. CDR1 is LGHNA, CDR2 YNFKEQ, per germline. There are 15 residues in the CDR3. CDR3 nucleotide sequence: TGTGCCAGCAGCCAGGGGGACAGGGTGAACACTGAAGCTTTCTTT. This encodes CASSQGDRVNTEAFF.

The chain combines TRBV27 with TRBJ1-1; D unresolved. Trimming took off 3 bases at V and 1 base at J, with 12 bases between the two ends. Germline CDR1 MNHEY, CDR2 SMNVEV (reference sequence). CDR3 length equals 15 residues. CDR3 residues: CASSFKRRQNTEAFF. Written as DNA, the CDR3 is TGTGCCAGCAGTTTCAAGCGGCGCCAGAACACTGAAGCTTTCTTT.

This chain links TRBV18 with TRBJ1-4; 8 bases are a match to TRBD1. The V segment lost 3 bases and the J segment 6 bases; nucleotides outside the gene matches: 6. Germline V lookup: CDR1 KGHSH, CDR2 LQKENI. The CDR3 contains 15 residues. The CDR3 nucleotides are TGTGCCAGCTCACCGGGGACAGGAGCTCATGAAAAACTGTTTTTT. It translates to CASSPGTGAHEKLFF.

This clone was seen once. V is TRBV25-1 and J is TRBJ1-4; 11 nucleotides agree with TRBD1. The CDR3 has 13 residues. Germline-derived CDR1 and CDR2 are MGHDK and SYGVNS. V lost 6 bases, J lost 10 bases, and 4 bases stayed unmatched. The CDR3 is CASRRTGGGKLFF. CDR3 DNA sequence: TGTGCCAGCAGGAGGACAGGGGGCGGAAAACTGTTTTTT.

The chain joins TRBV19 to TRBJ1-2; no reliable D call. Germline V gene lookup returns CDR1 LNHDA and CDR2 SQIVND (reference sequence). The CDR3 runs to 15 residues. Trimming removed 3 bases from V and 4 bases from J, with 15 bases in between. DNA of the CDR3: TGTGCCAGTAGTATCAAGCATGCGGGATCCTATGGCTACACCTTC. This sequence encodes CASSIKHAGSYGYTF. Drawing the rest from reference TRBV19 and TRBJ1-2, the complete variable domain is DGGITQSPKYLFRKEGQNVTLSCEQNLNHDAMYWYRQDPGQGLRLIYYSQIVNDFQKGDIAEGYSVSREKKESFPLTVTSAQKNPTAFYLCASSIKHAGSYGYTFGSGTRLTVV.

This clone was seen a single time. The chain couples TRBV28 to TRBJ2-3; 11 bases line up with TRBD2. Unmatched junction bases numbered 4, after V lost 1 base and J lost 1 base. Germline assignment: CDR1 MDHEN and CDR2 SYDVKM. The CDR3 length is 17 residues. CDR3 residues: CASSLSLLAGGTDTQYF. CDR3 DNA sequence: TGTGCCAGCAGTTTATCTCTACTAGCGGGAGGCACAGATACGCAGTATTTT. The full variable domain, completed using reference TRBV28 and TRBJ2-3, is DVKVTQSSRYLVKRTGEKVFLECVQDMDHENMFWYRQDPGLGLRLIYFSYDVKMKEKGDIPEGYSVSREKKERFSLILESASTNQTSMYLCASSLSLLAGGTDTQYFGPGTRLTVL.

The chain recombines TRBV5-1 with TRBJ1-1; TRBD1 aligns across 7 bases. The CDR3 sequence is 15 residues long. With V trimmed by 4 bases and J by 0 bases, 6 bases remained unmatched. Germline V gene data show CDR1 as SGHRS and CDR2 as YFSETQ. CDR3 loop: CASSIDREMNTEAFF. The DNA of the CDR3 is TGCGCCAGCAGCATAGACAGGGAGATGAACACTGAAGCTTTCTTT.

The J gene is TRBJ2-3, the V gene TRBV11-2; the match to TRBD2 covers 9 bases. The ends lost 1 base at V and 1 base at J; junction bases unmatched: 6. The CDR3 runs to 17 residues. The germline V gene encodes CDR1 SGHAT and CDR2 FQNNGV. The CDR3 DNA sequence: TGTGCCAGCAGCTTAGGGCGGGGGGGCTCTCGCACAGATACGCAGTATTTT. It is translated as CASSLGRGGSRTDTQYF. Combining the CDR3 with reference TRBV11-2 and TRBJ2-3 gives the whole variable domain EAGVAQSPRYKIIEKRQSVAFWCNPISGHATLYWYQQILGQGPKLLIQFQNNGVVDDSQLPKDRFSAERLKGVDSTLKIQPAKLEDSAVYLCASSLGRGGSRTDTQYFGPGTRLTVL.

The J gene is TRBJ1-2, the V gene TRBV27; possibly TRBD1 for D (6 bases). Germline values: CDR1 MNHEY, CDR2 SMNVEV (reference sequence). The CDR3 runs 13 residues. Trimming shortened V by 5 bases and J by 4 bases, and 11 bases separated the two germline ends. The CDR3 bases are TGTGCCAGCAGTCTACAGGGATTCTATGGCTACACCTTC. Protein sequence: CASSLQGFYGYTF.